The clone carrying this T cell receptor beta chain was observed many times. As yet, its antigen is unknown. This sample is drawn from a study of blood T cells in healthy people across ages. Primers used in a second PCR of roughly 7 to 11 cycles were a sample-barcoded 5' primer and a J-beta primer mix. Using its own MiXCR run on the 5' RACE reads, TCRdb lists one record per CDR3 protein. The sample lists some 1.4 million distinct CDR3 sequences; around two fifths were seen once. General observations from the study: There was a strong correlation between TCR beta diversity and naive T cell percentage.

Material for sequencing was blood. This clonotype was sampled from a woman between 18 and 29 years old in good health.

CDR3 sequence (DNA): TGTGCCAGCAGTCTTCGACAGGGGGCTGATGGCTACACCTTC. Encoded protein: CASSLRQGADGYTF. V and J are TRBV6-5 and TRBJ1-2; 10 nucleotides line up with TRBD1. The CDR3 runs to 14 residues. Germline V gene data show CDR1 as MNHEY and CDR2 as SVGAGI. The trim removed 5 bases at V and 6 bases at J, leaving 6 bases unmatched.